Listed below are T cell receptor beta chains from one sample, sequenced in a study of neoadjuvant nivolumab and ipilimumab in lung cancer. Only in-frame clones appear in the TCRdb table, and some are missing; sequencing was by immunoSEQ multiplex PCR. The table has roughly 28,000 clones, 76% seen once. Specimen: tumor tissue, collected after neoadjuvant nivolumab, alone or with ipilimumab, at or shortly before surgery. Source of these receptors: an adult with non-small cell lung cancer. CDR3s include the opening cysteine and the closing phenylalanine or tryptophan. D genes are given only for firm matches. The size of a clone is reported for some rows only, either as once, few or many, or as a class for expanded clones.

V gene	J gene	clone size	D gene	CDR3 protein	CDR3 DNA
TRBV6-5	TRBJ2-1	-	TRBD1	CASSSRDRNNEQFF	TGTGCCAGCAGCTCCCGGGACAGGAACAATGAGCAGTTCTTC
TRBV14	TRBJ2-7	-	TRBD2	CASSQDREGGQYF	TGTGCCAGCAGCCAAGATCGGGAGGGAGGGCAGTACTTC
TRBV6-5	TRBJ2-4	-	-	CASSSVAKNIQYF	TGTGCCAGCAGTTCTGTAGCCAAAAACATTCAGTACTTC
TRBV7-8	TRBJ2-2	-	-	CASSFRTINTGELFF	TGTGCCAGCAGCTTTCGGACTATTAACACCGGGGAGCTGTTTTTT
TRBV25-1	TRBJ2-3	-	-	CASSEGWDRKLVVPRQYF	TGTGCCAGCAGTGAAGGATGGGATCGGAAACTAGTAGTTCCCCGACAGTATTTT
TRBV9	TRBJ2-2	-	-	CASSGVFAGELFF	TGTGCCAGCAGCGGGGTGTTCGCCGGGGAGCTGTTTTTT
TRBV7-2	TRBJ2-2	-	TRBD1	CASRRDRASGELFF	TGTGCCAGCAGACGGGACAGGGCGTCCGGGGAGCTGTTTTTT
TRBV6-1	TRBJ2-2	once	-	CASTQGSTGELFF	TGTGCCAGCACCCAGGGGAGTACCGGGGAGCTGTTTTTT
TRBV5-6	TRBJ1-6	-	-	CASSLRAEWSLHF	TGTGCCAGCAGCTTGAGGGCGGAATGGTCCCTCCACTTT
TRBV5-4	TRBJ2-3	once	-	CASSLVDPQSTDTQYF	TGTGCCAGCAGCCTGGTTGACCCTCAGAGCACAGATACGCAGTATTTT
TRBV7-2	TRBJ2-5	-	TRBD2	CASSLAGGAQETQYF	TGTGCCAGCAGCTTAGCCGGGGGGGCCCAAGAGACCCAGTACTTC
TRBV5-1	TRBJ2-5	-	-	CASRPDQETQYF	TGCGCCAGCAGGCCCGACCAAGAGACCCAGTACTTC
TRBV11-3	TRBJ1-6	once	-	CASSFDSYNSPLHF	TGTGCCAGCAGCTTCGACAGTTATAATTCACCCCTCCACTTT
TRBV10-2	TRBJ2-7	-	TRBD1	CASRGDRFAYEQYF	TGCGCCAGCAGGGGGGACAGGTTCGCCTACGAGCAGTACTTC
TRBV7-2	TRBJ1-4	-	-	CASSSFGLEEKLFF	TGTGCCAGCAGCTCCTTCGGGCTTGAGGAAAAACTGTTTTTT
TRBV5-5	TRBJ1-1	-	-	CASSYFTEAFF	TGTGCCAGCTCCTATTTCACTGAAGCTTTCTTT
TRBV15	TRBJ2-6	-	-	CATSRLGASSGANVLTF	TGTGCCACCAGCAGGCTGGGGGCTTCATCTGGGGCCAACGTCCTGACTTTC
TRBV7-2	TRBJ1-6	-	TRBD1	CASSSLDRGYSPLHF	TGTGCCAGCAGTTCCCTGGACAGGGGGTATTCACCCCTCCACTTT
TRBV30	TRBJ2-1	-	-	CAWTGGTGTYNEQFF	TGTGCCTGGACCGGGGGGACAGGAACGTACAATGAGCAGTTCTTC
TRBV6-6	TRBJ1-5	-	-	CASSFANQPQHF	TGTGCCAGCAGTTTTGCGAACCAGCCCCAGCATTTT
TRBV10-2	TRBJ2-7	-	TRBD1	CASRGTGVSEQYF	TGCGCCAGCAGGGGGACAGGGGTAAGCGAGCAGTACTTC
TRBV6-5	TRBJ2-1	-	TRBD2	CASSSASGGRAEQFF	TGTGCCAGCAGTTCGGCTAGCGGGGGGCGGGCGGAGCAGTTCTTC
TRBV5-6	TRBJ1-2	-	TRBD1	CASSGTGLFYGYTF	TGTGCCAGCAGTGGGACAGGGCTATTCTATGGCTACACCTTC
TRBV10-3	TRBJ1-2	-	TRBD1	CAISESQGEANYGYTF	TGTGCCATCAGTGAGTCGCAGGGGGAAGCTAACTATGGCTACACCTTC
TRBV25-1	TRBJ1-2	-	TRBD1	CASSFTGGQGYTF	TGTGCCAGCAGCTTCACAGGGGGTCAGGGCTACACCTTC
TRBV5-5	TRBJ2-7	-	TRBD1	CASGGTGDNPLYEQYF	TGTGCCAGCGGGGGGACAGGGGATAACCCCCTCTACGAGCAGTACTTC
TRBV30	TRBJ1-2	-	-	CAWSVGPSNYGYTF	TGTGCCTGGAGTGTAGGACCTTCTAACTATGGCTACACCTTC
TRBV12-5	TRBJ2-7	-	TRBD1	CASGLALTGKTYEQYF	TGTGCTAGTGGTTTGGCCCTGACAGGGAAAACCTACGAGCAGTACTTC
TRBV7-9	TRBJ2-5	-	-	CASSLEKRASGTQYF	TGTGCCAGCAGCTTAGAAAAGCGAGCGTCCGGGACCCAGTACTTC
TRBV5-1	TRBJ2-7	-	TRBD2	CASSRTSGALYEQYF	TGCGCCAGCAGCAGGACTAGCGGGGCACTCTACGAGCAGTACTTC
TRBV7-2	TRBJ2-3	-	-	CASSLVAGRRTDTQYF	TGTGCCAGCAGCTTAGTTGCGGGTCGCCGCACAGATACGCAGTATTTT
TRBV5-4	TRBJ2-7	-	-	CASSRTGNKEYEQYF	TGTGCCAGCAGTCGTACAGGGAACAAGGAATACGAGCAGTACTTC
TRBV4-3	TRBJ1-2	-	TRBD1	CASSQGRQGYGYTF	TGCGCCAGCAGCCAGGGAAGACAGGGCTATGGCTACACCTTC
TRBV18	TRBJ1-2	-	-	CASSQGRFGYTF	TGTGCCAGCTCACAGGGGAGGTTCGGCTACACCTTC
TRBV5-1	TRBJ2-1	-	TRBD1	CASMGQGASQQFF	TGCGCCAGCATGGGACAGGGGGCGTCTCAGCAGTTCTTC
TRBV20-1	TRBJ2-5	-	-	CSARGQETQYF	TGCAGTGCTAGAGGGCAAGAGACCCAGTACTTC